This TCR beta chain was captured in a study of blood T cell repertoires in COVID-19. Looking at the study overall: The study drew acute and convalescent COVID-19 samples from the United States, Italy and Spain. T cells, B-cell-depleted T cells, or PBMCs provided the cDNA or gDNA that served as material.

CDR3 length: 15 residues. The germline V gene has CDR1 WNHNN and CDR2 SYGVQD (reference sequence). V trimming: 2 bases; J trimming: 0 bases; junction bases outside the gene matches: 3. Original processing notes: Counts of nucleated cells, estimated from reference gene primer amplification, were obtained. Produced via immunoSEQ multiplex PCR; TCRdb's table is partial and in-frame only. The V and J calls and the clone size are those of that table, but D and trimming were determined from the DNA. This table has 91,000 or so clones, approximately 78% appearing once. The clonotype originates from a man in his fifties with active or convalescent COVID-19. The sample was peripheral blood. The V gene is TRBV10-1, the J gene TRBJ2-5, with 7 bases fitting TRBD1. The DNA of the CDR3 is TGCGCCAGCAGTGAGGGGACAGCAAACCAAGAGACCCAGTACTTC. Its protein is CASSEGTANQETQYF.